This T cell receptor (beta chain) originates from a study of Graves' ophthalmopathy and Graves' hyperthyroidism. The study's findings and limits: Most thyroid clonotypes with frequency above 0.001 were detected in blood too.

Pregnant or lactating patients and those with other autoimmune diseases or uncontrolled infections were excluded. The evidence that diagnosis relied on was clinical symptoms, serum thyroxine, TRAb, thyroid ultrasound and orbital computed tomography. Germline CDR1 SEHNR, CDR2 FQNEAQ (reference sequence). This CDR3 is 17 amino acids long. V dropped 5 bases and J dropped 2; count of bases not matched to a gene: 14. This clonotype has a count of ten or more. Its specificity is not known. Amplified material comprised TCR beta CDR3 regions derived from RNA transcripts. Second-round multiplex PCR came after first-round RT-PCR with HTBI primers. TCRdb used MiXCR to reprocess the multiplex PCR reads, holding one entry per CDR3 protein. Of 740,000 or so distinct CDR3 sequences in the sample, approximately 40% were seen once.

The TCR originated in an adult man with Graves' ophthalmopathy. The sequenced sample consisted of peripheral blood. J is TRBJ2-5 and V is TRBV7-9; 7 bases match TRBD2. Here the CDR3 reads CASSHGVRSGNQETQYF. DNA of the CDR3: TGTGCCAGCAGCCACGGCGTGAGAAGCGGGAATCAAGAGACCCAGTACTTC.